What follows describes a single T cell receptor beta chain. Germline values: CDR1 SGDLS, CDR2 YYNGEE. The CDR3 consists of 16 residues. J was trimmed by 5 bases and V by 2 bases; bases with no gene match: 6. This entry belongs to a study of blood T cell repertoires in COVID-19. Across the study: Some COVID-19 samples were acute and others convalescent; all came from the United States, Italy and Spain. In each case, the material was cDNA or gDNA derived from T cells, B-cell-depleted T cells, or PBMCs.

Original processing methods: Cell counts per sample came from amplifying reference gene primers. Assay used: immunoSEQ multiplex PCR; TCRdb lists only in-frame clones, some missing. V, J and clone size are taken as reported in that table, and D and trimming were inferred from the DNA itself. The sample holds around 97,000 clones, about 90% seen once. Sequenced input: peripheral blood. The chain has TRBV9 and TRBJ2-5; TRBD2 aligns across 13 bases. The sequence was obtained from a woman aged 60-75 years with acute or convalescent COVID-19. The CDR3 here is CASSVRLAGGGETQYF. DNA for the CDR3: TGTGCCAGCAGCGTGAGACTAGCGGGAGGCGGGGAGACCCAGTACTTC.